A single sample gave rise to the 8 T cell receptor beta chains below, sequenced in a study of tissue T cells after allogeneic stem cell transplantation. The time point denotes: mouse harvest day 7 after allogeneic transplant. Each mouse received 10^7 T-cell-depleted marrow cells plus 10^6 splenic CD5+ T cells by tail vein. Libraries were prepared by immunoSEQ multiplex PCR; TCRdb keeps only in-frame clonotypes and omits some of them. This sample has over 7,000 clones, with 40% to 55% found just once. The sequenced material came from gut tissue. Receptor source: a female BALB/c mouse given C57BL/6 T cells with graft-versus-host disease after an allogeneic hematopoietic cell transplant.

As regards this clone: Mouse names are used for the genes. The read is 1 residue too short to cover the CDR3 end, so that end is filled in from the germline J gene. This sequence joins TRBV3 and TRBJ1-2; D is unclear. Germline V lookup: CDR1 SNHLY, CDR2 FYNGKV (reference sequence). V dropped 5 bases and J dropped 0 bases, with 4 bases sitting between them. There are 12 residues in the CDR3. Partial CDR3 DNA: TGTGCCAGCAGCACAACAAACTCCGACTACACC. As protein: CASSTTNSDYT. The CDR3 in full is CASSTTNSDYTF.

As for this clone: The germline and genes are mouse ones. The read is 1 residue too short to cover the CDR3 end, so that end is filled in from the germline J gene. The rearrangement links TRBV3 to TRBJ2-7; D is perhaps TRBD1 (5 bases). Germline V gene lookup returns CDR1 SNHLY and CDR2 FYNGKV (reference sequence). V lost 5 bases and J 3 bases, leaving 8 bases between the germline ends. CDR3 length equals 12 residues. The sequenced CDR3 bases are TGTGCCAGCAGCGCGACAGTCTATGAACAGTAC. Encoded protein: CASSATVYEQY. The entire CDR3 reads CASSATVYEQYF.

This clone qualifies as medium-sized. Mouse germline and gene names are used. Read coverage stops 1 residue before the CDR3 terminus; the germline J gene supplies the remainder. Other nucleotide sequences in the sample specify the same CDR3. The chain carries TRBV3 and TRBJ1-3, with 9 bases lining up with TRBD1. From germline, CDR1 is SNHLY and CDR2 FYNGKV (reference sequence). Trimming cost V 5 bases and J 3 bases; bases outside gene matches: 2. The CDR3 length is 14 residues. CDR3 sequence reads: CASSLGQGGNTLYF. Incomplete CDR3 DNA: TGTGCCAGCAGCCTGGGACAGGGTGGAAATACGCTCTAT. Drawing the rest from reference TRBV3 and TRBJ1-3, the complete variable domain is GPKVLQIPSHQIIDMGQMVTLNCDPVSNHLYFYWYKQILGQQMEFLVNFYNGKVMEKSKLFKDQFSVERPDGSYFTLKIQPTALEDSAVYFCASSLGQGGNTLYFGEGSRLIVV.

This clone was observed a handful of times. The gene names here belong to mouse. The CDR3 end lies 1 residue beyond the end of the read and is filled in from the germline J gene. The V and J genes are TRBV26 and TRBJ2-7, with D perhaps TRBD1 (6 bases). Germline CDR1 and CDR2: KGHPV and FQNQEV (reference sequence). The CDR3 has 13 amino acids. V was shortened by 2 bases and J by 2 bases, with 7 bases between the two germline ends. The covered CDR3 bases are TGTGCCAGCAGTCTGGGGACAACCTATGAACAGTAC. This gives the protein CASSLGTTYEQY. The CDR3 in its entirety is CASSLGTTYEQYF.

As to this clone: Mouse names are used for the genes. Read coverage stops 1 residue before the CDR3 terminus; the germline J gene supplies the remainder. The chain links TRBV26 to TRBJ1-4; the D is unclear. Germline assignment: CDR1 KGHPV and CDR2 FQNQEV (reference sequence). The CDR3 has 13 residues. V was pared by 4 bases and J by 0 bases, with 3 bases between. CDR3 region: CASSRVSNERLFF. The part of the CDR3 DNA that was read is TGTGCCAGCAGTCGGGTTTCCAACGAAAGATTATTT.

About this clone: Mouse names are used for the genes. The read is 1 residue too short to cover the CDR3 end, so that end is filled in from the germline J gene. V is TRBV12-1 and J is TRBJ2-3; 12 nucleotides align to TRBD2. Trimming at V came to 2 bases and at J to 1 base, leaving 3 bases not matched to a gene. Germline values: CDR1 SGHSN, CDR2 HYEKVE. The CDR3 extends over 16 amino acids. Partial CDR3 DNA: TGTGCCAGCTCTCCCGGACTGGGGGGGGGTGCAGAAACGCTGTAT. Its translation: CASSPGLGGGAETLY. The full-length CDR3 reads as CASSPGLGGGAETLYF.

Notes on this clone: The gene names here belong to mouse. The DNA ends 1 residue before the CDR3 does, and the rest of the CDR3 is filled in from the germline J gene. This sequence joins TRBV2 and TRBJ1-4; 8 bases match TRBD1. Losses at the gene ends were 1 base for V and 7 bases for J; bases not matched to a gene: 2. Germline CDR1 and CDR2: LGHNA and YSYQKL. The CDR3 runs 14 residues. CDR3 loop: CASSQGTGSERLFF. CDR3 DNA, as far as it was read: TGTGCCAGCAGCCAAGGGACAGGGAGCGAAAGATTATTT.

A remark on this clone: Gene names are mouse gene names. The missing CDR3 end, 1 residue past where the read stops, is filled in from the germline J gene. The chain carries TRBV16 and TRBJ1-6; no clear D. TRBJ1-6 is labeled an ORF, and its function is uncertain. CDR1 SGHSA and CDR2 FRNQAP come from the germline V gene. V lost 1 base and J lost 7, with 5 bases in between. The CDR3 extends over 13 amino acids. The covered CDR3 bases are TGTGCAAGCAGCTTAGGCGGGAATTCGCCCCTCTAC. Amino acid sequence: CASSLGGNSPLY. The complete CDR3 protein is CASSLGGNSPLYF.